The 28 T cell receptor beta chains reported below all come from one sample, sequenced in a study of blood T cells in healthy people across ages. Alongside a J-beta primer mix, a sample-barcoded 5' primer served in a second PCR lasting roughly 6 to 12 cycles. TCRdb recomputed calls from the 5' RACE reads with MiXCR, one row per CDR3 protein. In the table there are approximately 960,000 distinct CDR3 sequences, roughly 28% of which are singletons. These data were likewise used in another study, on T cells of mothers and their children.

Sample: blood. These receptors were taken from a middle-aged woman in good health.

CDR3: CASSEPTSAEQYF. As DNA, the CDR3 is TGTGCCAGCAGTGAGCCGACTAGTGCCGAGCAGTACTTC. The V and J genes are TRBV2 and TRBJ2-7; D perhaps matches TRBD2 (6 bases). Trimming shortened V by 3 bases and J by 6 bases, and 12 bases separated the two germline ends. The CDR3 is 13 amino acids. Germline CDR1 SNHLY, CDR2 FYNNEI.

The CDR3 loop reads CASSSRPSSRTYEQYF. The CDR3 DNA is TGTGCCAGCAGCTCCCGCCCATCCTCGCGAACCTACGAGCAGTACTTC. V and J are TRBV7-9 and TRBJ2-5; no reliable D call. The DNA matches TRBJ2-7 better at its end, which makes the J call doubtful. Germline-derived CDR1 and CDR2 are SEHNR and FQNEAQ (reference sequence). The CDR3 is made up of 16 amino acids.

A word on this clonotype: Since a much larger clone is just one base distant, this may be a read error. CDR3 bases: TGCGCCAGCAGCATCGGGACTAGCGGGGACCACGAGCAGTACTTC. Translated, it gives CASSIGTSGDHEQYF. The chain uses TRBV5-1 and TRBJ2-5; 13 bases align to TRBD2. TRBJ2-7 explains the end of the DNA better; the J call may be wrong. The CDR3 length is 15 residues. The V gene's germline CDR1 is SGHRS and CDR2 YFSETQ.

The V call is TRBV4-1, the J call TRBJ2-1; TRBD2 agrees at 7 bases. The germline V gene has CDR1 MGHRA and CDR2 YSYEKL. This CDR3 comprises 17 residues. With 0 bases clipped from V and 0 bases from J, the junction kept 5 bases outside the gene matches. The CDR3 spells CASSQEEGGSSYNEQFF. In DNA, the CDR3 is TGCGCCAGCAGCCAAGAAGAGGGAGGGAGCTCCTACAATGAGCAGTTCTTC.

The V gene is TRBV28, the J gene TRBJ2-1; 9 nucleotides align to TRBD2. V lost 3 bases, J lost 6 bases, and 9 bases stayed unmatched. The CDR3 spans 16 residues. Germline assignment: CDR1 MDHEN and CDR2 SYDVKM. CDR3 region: CASSLGGAGGCNEQFF. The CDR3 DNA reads TGTGCCAGCAGTTTGGGGGGAGCGGGGGGATGCAATGAGCAGTTCTTC.

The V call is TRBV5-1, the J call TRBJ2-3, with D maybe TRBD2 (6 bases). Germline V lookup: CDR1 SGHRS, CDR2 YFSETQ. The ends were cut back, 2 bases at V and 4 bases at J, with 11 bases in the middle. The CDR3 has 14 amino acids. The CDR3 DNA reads TGCGCCAGCAGCTTACGGGAGTCCGCAGATACGCAGTATTTT. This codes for CASSLRESADTQYF.

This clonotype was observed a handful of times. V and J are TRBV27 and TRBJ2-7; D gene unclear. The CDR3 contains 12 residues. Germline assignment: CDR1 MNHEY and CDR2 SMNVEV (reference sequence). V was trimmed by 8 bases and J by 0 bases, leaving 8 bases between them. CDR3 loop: CASGFVSYEQYF. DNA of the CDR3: TGTGCCAGCGGATTTGTCTCCTACGAGCAGTACTTC.

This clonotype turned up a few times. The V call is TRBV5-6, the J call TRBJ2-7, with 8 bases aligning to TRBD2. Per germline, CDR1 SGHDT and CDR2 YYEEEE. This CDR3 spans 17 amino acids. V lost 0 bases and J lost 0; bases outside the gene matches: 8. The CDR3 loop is CASSLGRGGGISYEQYF. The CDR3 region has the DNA TGTGCCAGCAGCTTGGGTCGTGGCGGGGGGATCTCCTACGAGCAGTACTTC. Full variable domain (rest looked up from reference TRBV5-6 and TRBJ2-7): DAGVTQSPTHLIKTRGQQVTLRCSPKSGHDTVSWYQQALGQGPQFIFQYYEEEERQRGNFPDRFSGHQFPNYSSELNVNALLLGDSALYLCASSLGRGGGISYEQYFGPGTRLTVT.

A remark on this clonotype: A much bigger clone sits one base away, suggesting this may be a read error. In DNA form, the CDR3 reads TGCGCCAGCAGTGAAGCCTTCCGATTAGATACGCAGTATTTT. Translating it yields CASSEAFRLDTQYF. The V gene is TRBV10-2, the J gene TRBJ2-3; D gene ambiguous. The germline CDR1 and CDR2 sequences are WSHSY and SAAADI. Trimming took off 3 bases at V and 5 bases at J, with 12 bases between the two ends. This CDR3 region has 14 residues.

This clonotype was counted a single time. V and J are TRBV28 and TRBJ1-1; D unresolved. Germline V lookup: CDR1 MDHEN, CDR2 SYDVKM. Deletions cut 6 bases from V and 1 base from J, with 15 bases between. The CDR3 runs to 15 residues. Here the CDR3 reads CASRPLEWQNTEAFF. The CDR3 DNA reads TGTGCCAGCAGACCCCTCGAGTGGCAGAACACTGAAGCTTTCTTT.

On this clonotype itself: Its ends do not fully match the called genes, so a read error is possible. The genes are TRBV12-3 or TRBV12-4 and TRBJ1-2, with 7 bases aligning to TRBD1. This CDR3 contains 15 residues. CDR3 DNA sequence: TGTGCAAGCAGTTTAGCTAGACAGGGCAGCTATGGCTACACCTTC. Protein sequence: CASSLARQGSYGYTF.

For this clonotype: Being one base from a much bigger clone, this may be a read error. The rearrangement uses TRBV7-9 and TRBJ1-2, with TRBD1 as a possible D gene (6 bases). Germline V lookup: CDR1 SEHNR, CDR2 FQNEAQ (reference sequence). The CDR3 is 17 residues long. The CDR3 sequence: CACSLSGRTGQGYGYTF. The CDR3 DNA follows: TGTGCCTGCAGCTTATCAGGGAGAACAGGGCAAGGCTATGGCTACACCTTC.

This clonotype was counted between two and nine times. CDR3 bases: TGCAGTGCTAGAGTCGTCTATGGCTACACCTTC. It codes for CSARVVYGYTF. The chain has TRBV20-1 and TRBJ1-2; D is ambiguous. The CDR3 totals 11 residues. The germline V gene encodes CDR1 DFQATT and CDR2 SNEGSKA (reference sequence). V shed 1 base and J shed 4 bases, with 4 bases lying between them.

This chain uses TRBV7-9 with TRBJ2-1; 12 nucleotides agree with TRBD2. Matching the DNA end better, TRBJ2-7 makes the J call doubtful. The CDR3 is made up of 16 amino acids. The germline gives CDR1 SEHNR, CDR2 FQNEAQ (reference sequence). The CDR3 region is CASSKWTSGDYNEQYF. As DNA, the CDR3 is TGTGCCAGCAGCAAGTGGACTAGCGGGGATTACAATGAGCAGTACTTC.

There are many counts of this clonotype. The CDR3 is CASSLANRGETQYF. CDR3 DNA: TGCGCCAGCAGCTTGGCCAACAGGGGAGAGACCCAGTACTTC. This chain uses TRBV5-1 with TRBJ2-5, with 7 bases matching TRBD1. Trimming removed 0 bases from V and 4 bases from J; junction bases left unmatched: 3. This CDR3 spans 14 amino acids. Germline V CDR1 and CDR2: SGHRS, YFSETQ.

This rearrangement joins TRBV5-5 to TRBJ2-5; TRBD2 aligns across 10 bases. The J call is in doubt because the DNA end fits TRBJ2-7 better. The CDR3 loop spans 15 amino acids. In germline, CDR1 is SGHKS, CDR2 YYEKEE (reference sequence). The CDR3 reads CASGHLAGVPYEQYF. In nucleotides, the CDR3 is TGTGCCAGCGGTCATCTAGCGGGAGTTCCCTACGAGCAGTACTTC.

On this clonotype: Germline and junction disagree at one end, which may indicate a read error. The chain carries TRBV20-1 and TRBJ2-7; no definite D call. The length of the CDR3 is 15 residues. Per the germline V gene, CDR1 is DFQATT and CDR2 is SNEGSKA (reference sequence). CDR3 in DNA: TGCAGTGCTCATGACCCGAAAATTCACTCCCACGAGCAGTACTTC. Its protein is CSAHDPKIHSHEQYF.

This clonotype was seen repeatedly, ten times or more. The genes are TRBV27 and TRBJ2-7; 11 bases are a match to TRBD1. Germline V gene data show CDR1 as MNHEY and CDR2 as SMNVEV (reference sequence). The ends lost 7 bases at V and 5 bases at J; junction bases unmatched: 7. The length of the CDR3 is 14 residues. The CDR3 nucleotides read TGTGCCAGCACCGGACAGGGGGCGGGAGACGAGCAGTACTTC. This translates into CASTGQGAGDEQYF.

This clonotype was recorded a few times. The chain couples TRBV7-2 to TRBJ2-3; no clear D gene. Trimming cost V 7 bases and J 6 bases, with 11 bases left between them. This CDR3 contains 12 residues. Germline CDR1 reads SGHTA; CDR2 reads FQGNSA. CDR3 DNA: TGTGCCAGCACGCATGGGCCCGATACGCAGTATTTT. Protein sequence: CASTHGPDTQYF.

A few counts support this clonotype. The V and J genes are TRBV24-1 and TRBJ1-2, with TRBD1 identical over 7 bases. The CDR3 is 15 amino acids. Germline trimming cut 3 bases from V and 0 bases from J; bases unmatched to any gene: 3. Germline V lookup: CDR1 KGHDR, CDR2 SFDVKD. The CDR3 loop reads CATSDGGQPNYGYTF. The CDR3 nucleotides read TGTGCCACCAGTGATGGGGGACAGCCTAACTATGGCTACACCTTC.

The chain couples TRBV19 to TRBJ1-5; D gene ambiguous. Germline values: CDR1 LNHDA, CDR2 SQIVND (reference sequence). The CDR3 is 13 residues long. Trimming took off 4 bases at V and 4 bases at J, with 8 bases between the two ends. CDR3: CASSTQTNQPQHF. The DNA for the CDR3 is TGTGCCAGTAGTACACAGACGAATCAGCCCCAGCATTTT.

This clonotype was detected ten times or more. This chain's CDR3 is CASRGQGAGDTEAFF. Here the CDR3 DNA reads TGTGCCAGCAGGGGGCAGGGGGCAGGGGACACTGAAGCTTTCTTT. The chain recombines TRBV6-5 with TRBJ1-1; TRBD1 matches at 8 bases. Germline CDR1 MNHEY, CDR2 SVGAGI. The CDR3 totals 15 residues. Losses at the gene ends were 6 bases for V and 3 bases for J; bases not matched to a gene: 9.

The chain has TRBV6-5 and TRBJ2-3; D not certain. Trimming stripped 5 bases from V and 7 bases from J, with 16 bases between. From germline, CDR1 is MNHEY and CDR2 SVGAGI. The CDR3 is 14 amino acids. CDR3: CASSTPRLSNTQYF. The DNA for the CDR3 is TGTGCCAGCAGTACCCCTCGACTCAGTAATACGCAGTATTTT.

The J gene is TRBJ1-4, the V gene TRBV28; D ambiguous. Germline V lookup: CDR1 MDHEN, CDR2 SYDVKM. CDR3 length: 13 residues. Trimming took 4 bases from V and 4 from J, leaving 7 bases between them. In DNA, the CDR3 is TGTGCCAGCAGTTACACAAATAATGAAAAACTGTTTTTT. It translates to CASSYTNNEKLFF.

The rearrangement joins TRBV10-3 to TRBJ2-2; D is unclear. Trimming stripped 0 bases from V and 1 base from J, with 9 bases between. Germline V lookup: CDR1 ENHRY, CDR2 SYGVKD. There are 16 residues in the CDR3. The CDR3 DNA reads TGTGCCATCAGTGAGTCGCAGGCTCGGAACACCGGGGAGCTGTTTTTT. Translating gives CAISESQARNTGELFF.

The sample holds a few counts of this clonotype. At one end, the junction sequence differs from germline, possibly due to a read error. CDR3 protein: CAGSVAVGYGYTF. CDR3 DNA: TGTGCCGGCAGCGTAGCCGTGGGCTATGGCTACACCTTC. This sequence joins TRBV9 and TRBJ1-2, with D unclear. The CDR3 covers 13 residues. The germline V gene encodes CDR1 SGDLS and CDR2 YYNGEE.

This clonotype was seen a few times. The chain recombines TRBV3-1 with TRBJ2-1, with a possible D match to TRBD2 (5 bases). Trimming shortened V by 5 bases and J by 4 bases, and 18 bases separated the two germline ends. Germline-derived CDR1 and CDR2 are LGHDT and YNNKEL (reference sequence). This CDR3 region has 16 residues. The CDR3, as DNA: TGTGCCAGCAGCTTACCCCCCGGGGTAGGGTACAATGAGCAGTTCTTC. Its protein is CASSLPPGVGYNEQFF.

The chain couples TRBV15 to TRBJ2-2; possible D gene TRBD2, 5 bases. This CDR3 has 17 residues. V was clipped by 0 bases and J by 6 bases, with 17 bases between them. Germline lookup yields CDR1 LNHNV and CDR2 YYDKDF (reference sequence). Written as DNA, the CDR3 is TGTGCCACCAGCAGAGATCAAACACTTCAGGAGGCCGGGGAGCTGTTTTTT. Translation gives CATSRDQTLQEAGELFF.